This TCR beta chain appears in the sequencing data of a study of T cells after yellow fever vaccination. Study findings and constraints: Clones from primary vaccination mostly reappeared after the booster (over 95% CD4, around 90% CD8).

It was through 5'RACE template switching that TCR cDNA was made, with a universal primer site and UMIs added. TCRdb processed the 5' RACE reads anew with MiXCR; each CDR3 protein has one entry. This sample has 320,000 or so distinct CDR3 sequences, with roughly 8% found just once. This clonotype turned up a few times. Antigen unknown. Germline CDR1 is LGHDT and CDR2 is YNNKEL (reference sequence). The CDR3 is 16 amino acids. Deletions cut 4 bases from V and 3 bases from J, with 16 bases between. The specimen was PBMCs, collected roughly seven weeks after the first yellow fever vaccination. This clonotype originated in a man aged 18 to 35 who received the YFV17D yellow fever vaccine. V gene TRBV3-1 combines with J gene TRBJ2-1; possible D gene TRBD2, 5 bases. The chain's CDR3 is CASSLHGAADYNEQFF. As DNA, the CDR3 is TGTGCCAGCAGCCTCCATGGAGCGGCCGACTACAATGAGCAGTTCTTC.